Described below is a single T cell receptor beta chain sequence and its context. The CDR3 totals 16 residues. Trimming left V 6 bases short and J 0 bases short, with 17 bases between. From germline, CDR1 is WNHNN and CDR2 SYGVQD (reference sequence). This record comes from a study of blood T cell repertoires in COVID-19. TCRdb's copy holds only in-frame clones and misses some; the assay was immunoSEQ multiplex PCR. The sample consists of under 200,000 clones, around four fifths of them appearing once. V is TRBV10-1 and J is TRBJ1-1; D may be TRBD1 (6 bases). This sequence was found in a man aged 30 to 39 with active or convalescent COVID-19. The sequenced material came from peripheral blood. Here the CDR3 DNA reads TGCGCCAGCAGGCAAAACAGGGATTTTGTGAACACTGAAGCTTTCTTT. Protein sequence: CASRQNRDFVNTEAFF.